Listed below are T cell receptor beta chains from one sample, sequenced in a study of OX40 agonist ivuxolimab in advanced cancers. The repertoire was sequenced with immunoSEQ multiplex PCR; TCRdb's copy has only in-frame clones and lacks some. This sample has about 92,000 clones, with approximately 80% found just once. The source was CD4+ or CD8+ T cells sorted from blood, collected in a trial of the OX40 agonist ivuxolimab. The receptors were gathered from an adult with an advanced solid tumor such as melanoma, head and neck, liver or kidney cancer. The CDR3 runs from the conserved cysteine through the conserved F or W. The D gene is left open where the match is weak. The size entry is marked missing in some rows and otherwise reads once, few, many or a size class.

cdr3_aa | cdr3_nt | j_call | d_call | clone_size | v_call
CASRRGELNTEAFF | TGCGCCAGCCGGAGAGGGGAGTTGAACACTGAAGCTTTCTTT | TRBJ1-1 | NA | NA | TRBV5-1
CAWSLSGAGAEAFF | TGTGCCTGGAGCCTCTCTGGAGCCGGGGCTGAAGCTTTCTTT | TRBJ1-1 | NA | NA | TRBV30
CASSLEPGRTENTIYF | TGCGCCAGCAGCTTGGAGCCGGGACGGACTGAAAACACCATATATTTT | TRBJ1-3 | NA | NA | TRBV5-1
CSVRGTGKADTQYF | TGCAGCGTACGCGGGACAGGCAAGGCAGATACGCAGTATTTT | TRBJ2-3 | TRBD1 | NA | TRBV29-1
CASSQDSNGGWYEQYF | TGCGCCAGCAGCCAAGACTCAAACGGGGGCTGGTACGAGCAGTACTTC | TRBJ2-7 | NA | few | TRBV4-1
CASSYGPRNEQYF | TGTGCCAGCAGTTACGGTCCGAGGAACGAGCAGTACTTC | TRBJ2-7 | NA | NA | TRBV6-5
CSARSGEKLFF | TGCAGTGCTAGAAGTGGTGAAAAACTGTTTTTT | TRBJ1-4 | NA | NA | TRBV20-1
CAWSVDKYEQYF | TGTGCCTGGAGTGTGGACAAATACGAGCAGTACTTC | TRBJ2-7 | NA | NA | TRBV30
CASSARQFINQPQHF | TGTGCCAGCAGCGCCCGACAGTTTATTAATCAGCCCCAGCATTTT | TRBJ1-5 | NA | NA | TRBV7-2
CASSRDSQYF | TGTGCCAGCAGTCGGGACAGTCAGTACTTC | TRBJ2-7 | TRBD1 | NA | TRBV2
CASSLSLGGELFF | TGTGCCAGCAGTTTATCCCTCGGAGGGGAGCTGTTTTTT | TRBJ2-2 | NA | NA | TRBV27
CASSLRVSGGRRDEQFF | TGTGCCAGCAGCTTAAGGGTTAGCGGGGGGAGAAGGGATGAGCAGTTCTTC | TRBJ2-1 | TRBD2 | NA | TRBV7-6
CASALSVGSSYNEQFF | TGTGCCAGCGCCCTAAGCGTGGGATCGTCCTACAATGAGCAGTTCTTC | TRBJ2-1 | NA | NA | TRBV2
CASSRDRANTEAFF | TGTGCCAGCAGTCGGGACAGGGCAAACACTGAAGCTTTCTTT | TRBJ1-1 | TRBD1 | few | TRBV2
CASSFGDREGTF | TGTGCCAGCAGCTTTGGGGACAGGGAAGGTACCTTC | TRBJ1-2 | TRBD1 | few | TRBV5-6
CASSSSDRGRADTQYF | TGTGCCAGTAGTTCATCGGACAGGGGGCGAGCAGATACGCAGTATTTT | TRBJ2-3 | TRBD1 | NA | TRBV19
CASSIGQGPPYEQYF | TGTGCCAGTAGTATCGGACAGGGTCCCCCCTACGAGCAGTACTTC | TRBJ2-7 | TRBD1 | NA | TRBV19
CASSEGGAGANVLTF | TGTGCCAGCAGTGAAGGGGGGGCCGGGGCCAACGTCCTGACTTTC | TRBJ2-6 | NA | NA | TRBV6-1
CASSRTGGADTEAFF | TGTGCCAGCAGTCGGACAGGGGGCGCCGACACTGAAGCTTTCTTT | TRBJ1-1 | TRBD1 | NA | TRBV6-1
CASSFDRHNEKLFF | TGTGCCAGCAGCTTTGACAGACATAATGAAAAACTGTTTTTT | TRBJ1-4 | NA | NA | TRBV28
CATSPQPGNQPQHF | TGTGCCACCTCTCCCCAGCCGGGGAATCAGCCCCAGCATTTT | TRBJ1-5 | NA | NA | TRBV7-2
CASSKRLGGGIQYF | TGTGCCAGCAGCAAACGACTCGGAGGTGGCATTCAGTACTTC | TRBJ2-4 | NA | NA | TRBV7-2
CASSYSRETEAFF | TGTGCCAGCAGTTACTCCAGAGAGACTGAAGCTTTCTTT | TRBJ1-1 | NA | NA | TRBV6-5
CASSLNRNTGELFF | TGTGCCAGCAGCTTAAACAGGAACACCGGGGAGCTGTTTTTT | TRBJ2-2 | NA | NA | TRBV7-3
CASSLDGRLDSPLHF | TGCGCCAGCAGCTTGGACGGACGGTTAGATTCACCCCTCCACTTT | TRBJ1-6 | NA | NA | TRBV5-1
CASSPRTSGEVDTQYF | TGTGCCAGCAGTCCCCGGACTAGCGGGGAGGTAGATACGCAGTATTTT | TRBJ2-3 | TRBD2 | once | TRBV6-6
CASSSHNLNNEQFF | TGCGCCAGCAGCTCCCACAACTTGAACAATGAGCAGTTCTTC | TRBJ2-1 | NA | NA | TRBV5-1
CATRGGDTKANEQFF | TGTGCCACCAGAGGGGGGGACACGAAGGCCAATGAGCAGTTCTTC | TRBJ2-1 | NA | NA | TRBV15
CASSLQGRMNTEAFF | TGTGCCAGCAGCTTACAGGGACGAATGAACACTGAAGCTTTCTTT | TRBJ1-1 | NA | NA | TRBV6-6
CASSKQERTEAFF | TGTGCCAGCAGTAAACAGGAGCGCACTGAAGCTTTCTTT | TRBJ1-1 | NA | NA | TRBV7-2
CATSRAVGYYEQYF | TGTGCCACCAGCAGAGCCGTAGGGTATTACGAGCAGTACTTC | TRBJ2-7 | NA | once | TRBV15